The text below deals with one T cell receptor beta chain. The table lists this clone with many counts. Its antigen is not yet known. Base qualities were left out, and no much larger clone turns up one base away. This sample also contains other DNA sequences that code for the same CDR3. The data originate from a study of metastatic and nonmetastatic thyroid tumors (dated by TCRdb to the early 2020s). For context, the study as a whole: Repertoires from peripheral blood and from tumor or nodule tissue samples of malignant and benign thyroid patients were compared.

Overall study outcomes, separate from this receptor: In both blood and tumor samples, malignant tumors were reported to have significantly higher TCR beta diversity than benign nodules.

The germline V gene sets CDR1 to KGHSH and CDR2 to LQKENI. At the junction V is shortened by 2 bases and J by 3 bases, with 3 bases in between. The CDR3 goes from the cysteine to the phenylalanine over 12 residues. The only DNA kept is the CDR3, 36 bases in frame from the first base. Before undergoing thyroid surgery, none of the patients had been given any kind of treatment. The study retrospectively analysed patient clinical samples collected from about 2012 to 2018 using T-cell receptor beta sequencing. Libraries were made using PCR. TCRdb lists the instrument as Illumina HiSeq 4000. High-throughput sequencing was used to profile the TCR beta-chain CDR3 region of every patient. On the authors' methods: Drawing on CDR3 differences between clinicopathological groups, the researchers built a classifier meant to tell apart patients with distant-metastatic papillary thyroid cancer. The Shannon index was used to measure repertoire diversity, and the Morisita-Horn index was used to measure how similar tumor and blood repertoires were. TCRdb applied fastp at Q25 and MiXCR to the public reads, then kept only in-frame beta chains. These V and J calls rely on TCRdb rather than the paper's analysis. A total of almost 70,000 clones appear in this sample, 14% of them only once. The ten largest clones represent over 6% of the sample.

The chain employs TRBV18 and TRBJ2-3; the D gene identity is not certain. The receptor's source is a male donor with papillary thyroid cancer or a benign thyroid nodule (not recorded which). Some clones in this sample may be carry-over from other donors' samples. The sequencing sample was made of blood. This receptor has the CDR3 CASSPTTDTQYF. In nucleotide form, the sequence is TGTGCCAGCTCACCAACGACAGATACGCAGTATTTT.